This T cell receptor beta chain was profiled in a study of T cell responses to AZD1222 COVID-19 vaccine. Findings and limits, study-wide: Just a handful of AZD1222 recipients were seropositive at baseline.

The germline gives CDR1 SGHTA, CDR2 FQGNSA. Deletions cut 2 bases from V and 4 bases from J, with 14 bases between. The CDR3 has 15 amino acids. Turning to this clone: Its antigen is not known.

The protocol was immunoSEQ multiplex PCR, while the TCRdb copy is restricted to in-frame clones and leaves out a portion. The table records 200,000 or so clones, about 87% of them present only once. The clonotype comes from an adult in good health. The V and J genes are TRBV7-2 and TRBJ1-2, with D uncertain. The sequencing here drew on peripheral blood, taken on day 0 of MenACWY control vaccination. CDR3 sequence reads: CASSLPWGSSYGYTF. CDR3 coding DNA: TGTGCCAGCAGCTTACCGTGGGGATCGAGCTATGGCTACACCTTC.